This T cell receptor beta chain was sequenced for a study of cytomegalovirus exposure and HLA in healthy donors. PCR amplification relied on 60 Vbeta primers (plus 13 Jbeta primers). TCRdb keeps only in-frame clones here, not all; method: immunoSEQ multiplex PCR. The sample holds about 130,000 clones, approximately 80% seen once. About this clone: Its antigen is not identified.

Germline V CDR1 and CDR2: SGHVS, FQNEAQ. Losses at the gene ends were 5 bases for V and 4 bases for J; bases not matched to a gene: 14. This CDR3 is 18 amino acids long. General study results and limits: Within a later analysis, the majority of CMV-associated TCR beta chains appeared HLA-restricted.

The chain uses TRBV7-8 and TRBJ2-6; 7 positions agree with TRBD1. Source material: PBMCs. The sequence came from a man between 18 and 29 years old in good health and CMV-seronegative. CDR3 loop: CASSHRDRLISGANVLTF. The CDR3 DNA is TGTGCCAGCAGCCACCGGGACAGACTAATTTCGGGGGCCAACGTCCTGACTTTC.